Detailed here is one TCR beta chain. The PCR had 60 Vbeta and 13 Jbeta primers. In the source study's methods: Unique TCR beta chains numbered about 72 million in a later analysis, with 10 million to 14 million shared. The repertoire was sequenced with immunoSEQ multiplex PCR; TCRdb's copy has only in-frame clones and lacks some. V and J calls and clone size come straight from that table; D and trimming were deduced from the DNA. The specimen's table records about 140,000 clones. V was pared by 5 bases and J by 0 bases, with 8 bases of the junction left unmatched. Germline CDR1 reads MGHDK; CDR2 reads SYGVNS. This CDR3 region has 16 residues. The sample comes from a study of cytomegalovirus exposure and HLA in healthy donors.

The sample was PBMCs. This sequence joins TRBV25-1 and TRBJ2-3; TRBD1 matches at 7 bases. The receptor was derived from a man aged 35 to 55 in good health and CMV-seronegative. DNA for the CDR3: TGTGCCAGCAGTAGTACAGGGGCGTCTAGCACAGATACGCAGTATTTT. As protein: CASSSTGASSTDTQYF. Supplemented by reference TRBV25-1 and TRBJ2-3, the full variable domain reads EADIYQTPRYLVIGTGKKITLECSQTMGHDKMYWYQQDPGMELHLIHYSYGVNSTEKGDLSSESTVSRIRTEHFPLTLESARPSHTSQYLCASSSTGASSTDTQYFGPGTRLTVL.